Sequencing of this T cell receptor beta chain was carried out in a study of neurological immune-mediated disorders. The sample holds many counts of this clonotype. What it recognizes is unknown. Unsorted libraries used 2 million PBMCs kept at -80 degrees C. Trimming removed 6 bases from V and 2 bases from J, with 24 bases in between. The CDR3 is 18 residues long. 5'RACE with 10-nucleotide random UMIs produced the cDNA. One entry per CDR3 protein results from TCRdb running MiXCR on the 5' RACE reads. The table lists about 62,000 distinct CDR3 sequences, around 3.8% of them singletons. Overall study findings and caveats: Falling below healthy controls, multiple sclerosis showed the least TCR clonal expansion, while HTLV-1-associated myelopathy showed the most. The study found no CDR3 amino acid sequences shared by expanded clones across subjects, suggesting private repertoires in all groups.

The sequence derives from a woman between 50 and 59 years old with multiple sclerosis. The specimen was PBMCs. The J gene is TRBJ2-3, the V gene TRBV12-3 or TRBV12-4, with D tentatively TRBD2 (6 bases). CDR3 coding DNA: TGTGCCAGCAGACCACGAACCTCGACTAGGGAGAACACAGATACGCAGTATTTT. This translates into CASRPRTSTRENTDTQYF.